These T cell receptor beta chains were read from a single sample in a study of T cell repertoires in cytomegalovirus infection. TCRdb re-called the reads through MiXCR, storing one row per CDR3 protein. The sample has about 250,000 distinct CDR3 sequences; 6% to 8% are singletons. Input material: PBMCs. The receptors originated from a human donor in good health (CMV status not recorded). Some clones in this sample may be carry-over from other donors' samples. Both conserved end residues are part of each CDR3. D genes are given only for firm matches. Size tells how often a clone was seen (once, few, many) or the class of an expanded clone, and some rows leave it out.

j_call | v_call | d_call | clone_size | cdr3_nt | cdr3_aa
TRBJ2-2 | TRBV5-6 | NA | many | TGTGCCAGCAGCCAACCCGGGACGAACACCGGGGAGCTGTTTTTT | CASSQPGTNTGELFF
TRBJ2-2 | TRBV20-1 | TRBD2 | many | TGCAGTGCTCTATCTAGCGGGGGGGCTAACACCGGGGAGCTGTTTTTT | CSALSSGGANTGELFF
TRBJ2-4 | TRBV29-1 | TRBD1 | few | TGCAGCGTCCAGGGGGCCGAAAACATTCAGTACTTC | CSVQGAENIQYF
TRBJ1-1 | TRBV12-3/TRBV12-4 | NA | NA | TGTGCCAGCAGTCGAAGATCCGGGTCCCGGACTGAAGCTTTCTTT | CASSRRSGSRTEAFF
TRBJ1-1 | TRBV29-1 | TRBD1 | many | TGCAGCGTCTATAGGACAGGGAACACTGAAGCTTTCTTT | CSVYRTGNTEAFF
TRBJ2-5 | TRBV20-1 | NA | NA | TGCAGTGCTCCCTTGAGGGTCCAAGAGACCCAGTACTTC | CSAPLRVQETQYF
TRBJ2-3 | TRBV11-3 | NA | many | TGTGCCAGCAGCCGAGGAGGGCAGAGGACAGATACGCAGTATTTT | CASSRGGQRTDTQYF
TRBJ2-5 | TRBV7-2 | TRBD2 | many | TGTGCCAGCAGCGTATCTAGCGGGGGGCAAGAGACCCAGTACTTC | CASSVSSGGQETQYF
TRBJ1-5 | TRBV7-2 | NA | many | TGTGCCAGCAGCTTAGCTGGGGGGTTCAGCAATCAGCCCCAGCATTTT | CASSLAGGFSNQPQHF
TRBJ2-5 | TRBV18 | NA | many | TGTGCCAGCTCACCACCGGCAGGTAGACAAGAGACCCAGTACTTC | CASSPPAGRQETQYF
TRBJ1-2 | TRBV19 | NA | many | TGTGCCAGTAGTATCCAGGGCCACTATGGCTACACCTTC | CASSIQGHYGYTF
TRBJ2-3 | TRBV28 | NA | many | TGTGCCAGCAGTTTATCCCTCACCTCCCGAATAGATACGCAGTATTTT | CASSLSLTSRIDTQYF
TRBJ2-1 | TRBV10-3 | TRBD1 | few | TGTGCCATCCGCGGGGGACAGGGCCCGGGAAATGAGCAGTTCTTC | CAIRGGQGPGNEQFF
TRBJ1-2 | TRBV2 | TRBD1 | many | TGTGCCAGCAGTGAATACGGCGGGGACAGAGGCTATGGCTACACCTTC | CASSEYGGDRGYGYTF
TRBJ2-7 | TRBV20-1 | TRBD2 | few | TGCAGTGCCCCAAGTTTGGGGGGGAGCTCCTACGAGCAGTACTTC | CSAPSLGGSSYEQYF
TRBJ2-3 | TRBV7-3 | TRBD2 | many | TGTGCCAGCAGCTTAAGAGCGGGACTAGCGGGGGGGGGGAGCACAGATACGCAGTATTTT | CASSLRAGLAGGGSTDTQYF
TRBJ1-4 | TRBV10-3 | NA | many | TGTGCCATCAGTTTACGGGGAGAGACTAATGAAAAACTGTTTTTT | CAISLRGETNEKLFF
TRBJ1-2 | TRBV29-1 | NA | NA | TGCAGCGTTCTCCGCGAATATGGCTACACCTTC | CSVLREYGYTF
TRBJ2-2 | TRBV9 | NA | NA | TGTGCCAGCAGCGTCCGACAGGCGACCGGGGAGCTGTTTTTT | CASSVRQATGELFF
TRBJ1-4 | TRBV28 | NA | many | TGTGCCAGCAGTCCCCCCTTCGGAAAACTGTTTTTT | CASSPPFGKLFF
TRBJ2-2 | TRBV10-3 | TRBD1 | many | TGTGCCACAAGTTCTGACAGGGAGACTACCGGGGAGCTGTTTTTT | CATSSDRETTGELFF
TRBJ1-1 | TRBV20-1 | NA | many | TGCAGTGCTAGGTCTACAGGGTCGGCGATGTACACTGAAGCTTTCTTT | CSARSTGSAMYTEAFF